The 13 T cell receptor beta chains reported below all come from one sample, sequenced in a study of regulatory T cells in long-lasting Graves disease. Time point of the sample: persistent/refractory GD, antithyroid drugs over 5 years with positive TRAb. The TCR library was made from RNA extracted from PBMCs. Building of the TCR beta libraries involved iRepertoire HTBI primers and Arm-PCR of CDR3 regions. TCRdb reprocessed the multiplex PCR reads via MiXCR and lists one record per CDR3 protein. This table holds around 510,000 distinct CDR3 sequences, 20% to 25% found once. The specimen was peripheral blood mononuclear cells (PBMCs), collected when the disease was refractory, from a patient treated with antithyroid drugs. These receptors were taken from a female donor with Graves disease.

This clonotype showed up just a few times. This could be a read error, since a much larger clone is one nucleotide away. The V gene is TRBV6-1, the J gene TRBJ1-2, with no clear D. The length of the CDR3 is 16 residues. In germline, CDR1 is MNHNS, CDR2 SASEGT. V lost 7 bases, J lost 4 bases, and 22 bases lay in between. The CDR3 DNA reads as TGTGCCAGCAAGTTCGGTACAGACCAGATAATCTATGGCTACACCTTC. Its translation is CASKFGTDQIIYGYTF.

This clonotype was seen repeatedly, ten times or more. The chain has TRBV28 and TRBJ1-5; D not certain. Trimming shortened V by 1 base and J by 7 bases, and 8 bases separated the two germline ends. Germline CDR1 reads MDHEN; CDR2 reads SYDVKM. The CDR3 contains 13 residues. CDR3 in DNA: TGTGCCAGCAGTTTATCGATCGGGCAGCCCCAGCATTTT. The encoded protein is CASSLSIGQPQHF.

This clonotype was observed a handful of times. The J gene is TRBJ2-5, the V gene TRBV29-1, with TRBD2 as a possible D gene (5 bases). Trimming shortened V by 7 bases and J by 5 bases, and 14 bases separated the two germline ends. Germline assignment: CDR1 SQVTM and CDR2 ANQGSEA. The CDR3 covers 12 residues. As DNA, the CDR3 is TGCAGCGCGATGGCCAGAGGGGAGACCCAGTACTTC. Encoded protein: CSAMARGETQYF. The variable domain in full, with the rest retrieved from reference TRBV29-1 and TRBJ2-5, is SAVISQKPSRDICQRGTSLTIQCQVDSQVTMMFWYRQQPGQSLTLIATANQGSEATYESGFVIDKFPISRPNLTFSTLTVSNMSPEDSSIYLCSAMARGETQYFGPGTRLLVL.

The rearrangement links TRBV7-3 to TRBJ2-1, with a tentative D call TRBD2 (5 bases). Germline assignment: CDR1 SGHTA and CDR2 FQGTGA. The CDR3 has 15 residues. Trimming took 5 bases from V and 0 from J, leaving 11 bases between them. As DNA, the CDR3 is TGTGCCAGCAGCCTAGCACCGAGCTCCTACAATGAGCAGTTCTTC. Its protein is CASSLAPSSYNEQFF. Filled out from reference TRBV7-3 and TRBJ2-1, the complete variable domain reads GAGVSQTPSNKVTEKGKYVELRCDPISGHTALYWYRQSLGQGPEFLIYFQGTGAADDSGLPNDRFFAVRPEGSVSTLKIQRTERGDSAVYLCASSLAPSSYNEQFFGPGTRLTVL.

This clonotype has only a few counts. This rearrangement joins TRBV3-1 to TRBJ2-6, with 9 bases matching TRBD1. J lost 8 bases, V lost 4 bases, and 6 bases had no gene match. CDR1 and CDR2 from the germline V gene are LGHDT and YNNKEL (reference sequence). This CDR3 region has 15 residues. The CDR3 protein is CASSPTGGRSNVLTF. The CDR3 nucleotides read TGTGCCAGCAGCCCGACAGGGGGAAGGTCCAACGTCCTGACTTTC.

This clonotype was seen a handful of times. The chain combines TRBV11-2 with TRBJ2-3; D unresolved. CDR1 SGHAT and CDR2 FQNNGV come from the germline V gene. Trimming left V 1 base short and J 4 bases short, with 12 bases between. The CDR3 has 15 residues. Here the CDR3 reads CASSLGSDFSDTQYF. DNA for the CDR3: TGTGCCAGCAGCTTAGGTTCGGATTTTTCAGATACGCAGTATTTT.

This clonotype was seen ten or more times. V is TRBV28 and J is TRBJ1-1; no clear D gene. Germline CDR1 is MDHEN and CDR2 is SYDVKM. The CDR3 runs to 15 residues. Trimming pared 1 base from V and 4 bases from J, leaving 13 bases between. This CDR3 is CASSLYGSFITEAFF. The CDR3 DNA reads as TGTGCCAGCAGTTTATACGGGTCTTTCATCACTGAAGCTTTCTTT. Supplemented by reference TRBV28 and TRBJ1-1, the full variable domain reads DVKVTQSSRYLVKRTGEKVFLECVQDMDHENMFWYRQDPGLGLRLIYFSYDVKMKEKGDIPEGYSVSREKKERFSLILESASTNQTSMYLCASSLYGSFITEAFFGQGTRLTVV.

This clonotype appeared once. This sequence joins TRBV7-9 and TRBJ1-2; 12 bases are a match to TRBD1. The CDR3 covers 16 residues. Per germline, CDR1 SEHNR and CDR2 FQNEAQ (reference sequence). V lost 5 bases, J lost 7 bases, and 11 bases stayed unmatched. The chain's CDR3 is CASSSGTGGRRFGYTF. CDR3 nucleotide sequence: TGTGCCAGCAGCAGCGGGACAGGGGGCCGACGGTTTGGCTACACCTTC. Based on the CDR3 plus reference TRBV7-9 and TRBJ1-2, the full variable domain is DTGVSQNPRHKITKRGQNVTFRCDPISEHNRLYWYRQTLGQGPEFLTYFQNEAQLEKSRLLSDRFSAERPKGSFSTLEIQRTEQGDSAMYLCASSSGTGGRRFGYTFGSGTRLTVV.

The table lists this clonotype with many counts. The chain links TRBV6-5 to TRBJ1-4, with TRBD1 as a possible D gene (5 bases). The germline CDR1 and CDR2 sequences are MNHEY and SVGAGI. The V end lost 1 base, the J end lost 12 bases, and 12 bases lay between the germline ends. This CDR3 is built from 13 residues. The DNA for the CDR3 is TGTGCCAGCAGTTACTGGGGGTCCACCCAACTGTTTTTT. Protein sequence: CASSYWGSTQLFF.

This clonotype has only a few counts. The chain couples TRBV4-2 to TRBJ1-4; D may be TRBD1 (5 bases). Deletions cut 0 bases from V and 5 bases from J, with 13 bases between. CDR3 size: 16 residues. CDR1 is LGHNA and CDR2 is YNFKEQ in the germline V gene. The CDR3 bases are TGTGCCAGCAGCCAAGATCTGGGCAGGGCCAATGAAAAACTGTTTTTT. Protein sequence: CASSQDLGRANEKLFF.

Only a few counts were recorded for this clonotype. This chain joins TRBV12-3 or TRBV12-4 and TRBJ2-2, with D possibly TRBD1 on 5 matching bases. V lost 7 bases to trimming and J lost 4 bases, with 19 bases between them. This CDR3 spans 16 amino acids. This CDR3 reads CASTPSGREGTGELFF. The CDR3 DNA reads as TGTGCCAGCACCCCCTCGGGCAGGGAAGGCACCGGGGAGCTGTTTTTT.

The CDR3 sequence: CASSEERTGRTGELFF. The CDR3, as DNA: TGTGCCAGCAGTGAAGAAAGGACAGGGCGCACCGGGGAGCTGTTTTTT. The chain recombines TRBV6-1 with TRBJ2-2, with 8 bases that match TRBD1. The CDR3 spans 16 residues. J was trimmed by 4 bases and V by 1 base; bases with no gene match: 5. Germline assignment: CDR1 MNHNS and CDR2 SASEGT.

This clonotype was counted ten times or more. The rearrangement joins TRBV27 to TRBJ2-2; TRBD1 matches at 7 bases. Germline loops: CDR1 MNHEY, CDR2 SMNVEV (reference sequence). Unmatched junction bases numbered 5, after V lost 0 bases and J lost 4 bases. CDR3 length equals 16 residues. CDR3 in amino acids: CASSLSGQVTTGELFF. The CDR3 DNA reads TGTGCCAGCAGTTTATCCGGACAGGTGACCACCGGGGAGCTGTTTTTT.